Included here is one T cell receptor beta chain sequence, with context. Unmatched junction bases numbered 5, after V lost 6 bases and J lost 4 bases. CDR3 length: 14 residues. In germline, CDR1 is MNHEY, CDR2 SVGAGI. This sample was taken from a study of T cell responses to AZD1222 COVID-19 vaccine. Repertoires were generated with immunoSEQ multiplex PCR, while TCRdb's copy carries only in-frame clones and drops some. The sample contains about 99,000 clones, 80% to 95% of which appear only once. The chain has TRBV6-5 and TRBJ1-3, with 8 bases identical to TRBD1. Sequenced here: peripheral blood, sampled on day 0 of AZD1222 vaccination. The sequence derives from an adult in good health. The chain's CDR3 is CASSQQGGGNTIYF. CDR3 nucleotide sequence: TGTGCCAGCAGCCAACAGGGGGGAGGAAACACCATATATTTT.